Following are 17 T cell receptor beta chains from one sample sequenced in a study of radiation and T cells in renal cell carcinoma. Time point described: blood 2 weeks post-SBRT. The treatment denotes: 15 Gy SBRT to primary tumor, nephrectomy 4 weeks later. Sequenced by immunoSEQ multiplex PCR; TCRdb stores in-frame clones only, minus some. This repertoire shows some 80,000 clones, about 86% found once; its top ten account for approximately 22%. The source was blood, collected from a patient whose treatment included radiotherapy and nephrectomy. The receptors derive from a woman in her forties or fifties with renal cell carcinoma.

The CDR3 reads CASSRHYVSGDTGELFF. The DNA for the CDR3 is TGTGCCAGCAGTCGCCATTACGTTAGCGGCGACACCGGGGAGCTGTTTTTT. The V gene is TRBV27, the J gene TRBJ2-2, with a tentative D call TRBD2 (6 bases). This CDR3 comprises 17 residues. CDR1 MNHEY and CDR2 SMNVEV come from the germline V gene (reference sequence). The V and J ends lost 5 bases and 3 bases respectively, with 19 bases between them.

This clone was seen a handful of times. The CDR3 is CASREGRGPGANVLTF. CDR3 nucleotide sequence: TGTGCCAGTAGAGAAGGAAGGGGGCCCGGGGCCAACGTCCTGACTTTC. The chain uses TRBV19 and TRBJ2-6, with TRBD1 identical over 7 bases. Germline assignment: CDR1 LNHDA and CDR2 SQIVND (reference sequence). CDR3 length: 16 amino acids. The V segment lost 6 bases and the J segment 4 bases; nucleotides outside the gene matches: 9. Filled out from reference TRBV19 and TRBJ2-6, the complete variable domain reads DGGITQSPKYLFRKEGQNVTLSCEQNLNHDAMYWYRQDPGQGLRLIYYSQIVNDFQKGDIAEGYSVSREKKESFPLTVTSAQKNPTAFYLCASREGRGPGANVLTFGAGSRLTVL.

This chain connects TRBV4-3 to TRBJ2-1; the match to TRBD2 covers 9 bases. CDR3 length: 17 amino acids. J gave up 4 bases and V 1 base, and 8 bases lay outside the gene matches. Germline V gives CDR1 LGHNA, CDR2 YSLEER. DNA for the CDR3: TGCGCCAGCAGCCAAGGACATAGCGGGAGTCGGTACAATGAGCAGTTCTTC. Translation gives CASSQGHSGSRYNEQFF.

The CDR3 loop is CASSILAGKGYEQFF. The CDR3 nucleotides read TGTGCCAGCAGTATCCTAGCGGGGAAGGGCTATGAGCAGTTCTTC. The chain has TRBV6-1 and TRBJ2-1, with TRBD2 matching over 9 bases. Trimming removed 5 bases from V and 8 bases from J; junction bases left unmatched: 10. From germline, CDR1 is MNHNS and CDR2 SASEGT. The CDR3 is 15 amino acids.

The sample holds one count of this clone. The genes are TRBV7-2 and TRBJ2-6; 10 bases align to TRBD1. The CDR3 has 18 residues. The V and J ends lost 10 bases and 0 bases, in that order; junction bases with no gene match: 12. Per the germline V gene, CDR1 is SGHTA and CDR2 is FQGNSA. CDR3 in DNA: TGTGCCAACTCGAAAGGACAGGGGGGCGACTCTGGGGCCAACGTCCTGACTTTC. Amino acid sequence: CANSKGQGGDSGANVLTF.

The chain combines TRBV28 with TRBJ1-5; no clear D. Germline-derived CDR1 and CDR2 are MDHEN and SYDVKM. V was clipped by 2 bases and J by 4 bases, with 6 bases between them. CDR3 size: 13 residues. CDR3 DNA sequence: TGTGCCAGCAGTTTAATTGGTAATCAGCCCCAGCATTTT. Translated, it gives CASSLIGNQPQHF.

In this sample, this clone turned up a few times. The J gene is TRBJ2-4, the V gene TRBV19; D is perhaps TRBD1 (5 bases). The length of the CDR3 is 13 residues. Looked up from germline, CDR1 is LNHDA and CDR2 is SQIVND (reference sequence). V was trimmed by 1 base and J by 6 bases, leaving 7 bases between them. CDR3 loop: CASSIVQGNIQYF. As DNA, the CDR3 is TGTGCCAGTAGTATAGTGCAGGGAAACATTCAGTACTTC.

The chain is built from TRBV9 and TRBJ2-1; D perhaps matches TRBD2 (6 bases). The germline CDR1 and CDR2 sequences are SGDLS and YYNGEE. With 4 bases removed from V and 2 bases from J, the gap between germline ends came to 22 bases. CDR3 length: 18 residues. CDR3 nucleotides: TGTGCCAGCAGCTCCCAGGTAGAGCGGGCTTCAACCTACAATGAGCAGTTCTTC. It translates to CASSSQVERASTYNEQFF. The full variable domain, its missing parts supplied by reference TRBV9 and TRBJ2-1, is DSGVTQTPKHLITATGQRVTLRCSPRSGDLSVYWYQQSLDQGLQFLIQYYNGEERAKGNILERFSAQQFPDLHSELNLSSLELGDSALYFCASSSQVERASTYNEQFFGPGTRLTVL.

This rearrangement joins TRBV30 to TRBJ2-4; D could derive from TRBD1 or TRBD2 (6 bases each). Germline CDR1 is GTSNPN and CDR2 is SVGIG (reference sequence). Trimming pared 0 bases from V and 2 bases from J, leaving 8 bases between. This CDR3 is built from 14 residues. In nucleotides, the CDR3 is TGTGCCTGGAGTGTACGGGGGCCCAAAAACATTCAGTACTTC. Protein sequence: CAWSVRGPKNIQYF.

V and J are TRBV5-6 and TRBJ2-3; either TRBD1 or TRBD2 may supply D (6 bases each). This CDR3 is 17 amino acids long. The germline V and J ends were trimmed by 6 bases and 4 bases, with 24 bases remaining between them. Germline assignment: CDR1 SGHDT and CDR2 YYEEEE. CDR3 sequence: CASTTTGMGGGPDTQYF. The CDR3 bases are TGTGCCAGCACCACGACAGGTATGGGGGGTGGCCCAGATACGCAGTATTTT.

The CDR3 nucleotides are TGTGCCAGCAGCTTATCCCCGGATGGCTACACCTTC. Translation: CASSLSPDGYTF. V and J are TRBV11-2 and TRBJ1-2, with D unclear. The CDR3 has 12 residues. Trimming stripped 2 bases from V and 6 bases from J, with 7 bases between. Germline values: CDR1 SGHAT, CDR2 FQNNGV.

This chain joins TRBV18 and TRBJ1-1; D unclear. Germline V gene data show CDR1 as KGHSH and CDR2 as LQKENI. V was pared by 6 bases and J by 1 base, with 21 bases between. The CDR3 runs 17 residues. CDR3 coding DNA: TGTGCCAGCTCCCCTTCAGCCCATTCGAAGCCGAACACTGAAGCTTTCTTT. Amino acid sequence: CASSPSAHSKPNTEAFF.

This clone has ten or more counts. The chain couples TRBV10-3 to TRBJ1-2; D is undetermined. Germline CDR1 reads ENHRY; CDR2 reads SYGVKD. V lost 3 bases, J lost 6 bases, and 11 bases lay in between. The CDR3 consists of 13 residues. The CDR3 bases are TGTGCCATCAGTGACGAGCTCACGGATGGCTACACCTTC. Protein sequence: CAISDELTDGYTF.

CDR3 DNA: TGTGCCAGCAGCTCCCCCGGGGACACAGATACGCAGTATTTT. Its protein product is CASSSPGDTDTQYF. The V gene is TRBV7-2, the J gene TRBJ2-3, with D possibly TRBD2 on 5 matching bases. This CDR3 comprises 14 residues. Trimming left V 4 bases short and J 2 bases short, with 10 bases between. CDR1 and CDR2 (germline): SGHTA, FQGNSA.

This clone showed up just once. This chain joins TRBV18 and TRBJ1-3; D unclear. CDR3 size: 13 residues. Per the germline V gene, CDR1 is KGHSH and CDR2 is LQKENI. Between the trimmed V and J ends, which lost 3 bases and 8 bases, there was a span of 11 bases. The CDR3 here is CASSPRADYTIYF. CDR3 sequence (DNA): TGTGCCAGCTCACCGCGGGCGGATTACACCATATATTTT.

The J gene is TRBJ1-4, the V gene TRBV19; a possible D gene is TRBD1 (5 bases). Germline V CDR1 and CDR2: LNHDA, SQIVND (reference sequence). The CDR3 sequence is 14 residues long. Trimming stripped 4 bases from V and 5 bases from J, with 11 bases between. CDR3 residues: CASSTARANEKLFF. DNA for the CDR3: TGTGCCAGTAGTACTGCCAGGGCGAATGAAAAACTGTTTTTT.

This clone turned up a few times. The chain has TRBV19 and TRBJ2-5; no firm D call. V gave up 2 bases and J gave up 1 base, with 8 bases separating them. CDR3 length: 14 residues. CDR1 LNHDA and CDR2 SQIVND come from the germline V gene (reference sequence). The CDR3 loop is CASSISATQETQYF. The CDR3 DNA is TGTGCCAGTAGTATAAGCGCTACCCAAGAGACCCAGTACTTC. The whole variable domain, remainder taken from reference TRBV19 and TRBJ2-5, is DGGITQSPKYLFRKEGQNVTLSCEQNLNHDAMYWYRQDPGQGLRLIYYSQIVNDFQKGDIAEGYSVSREKKESFPLTVTSAQKNPTAFYLCASSISATQETQYFGPGTRLLVL.